Here is one T cell receptor (beta chain) with its context. This sample is part of a study of blood T cell repertoires in COVID-19. In the authors' methods: Scientists estimated how many nucleated cells there were by amplifying reference gene primers. The repertoire was sequenced with immunoSEQ multiplex PCR; TCRdb's copy has only in-frame clones and lacks some. That table is the source of V, J and clone size, and D and trimming were worked out from the DNA. The profile shows about 300,000 clones, approximately 90% of them singletons. The CDR3 covers 13 residues. Unmatched junction bases numbered 3, after V lost 7 bases and J lost 5 bases.

The TCR was taken from a woman aged 25 to 39 who had recovered from COVID-19. The sequenced sample consisted of PBMCs or T cells enriched from blood (not recorded which). This sequence joins TRBV12-3 or TRBV12-4 and TRBJ1-3, with 9 bases aligning to TRBD1. CDR3 nucleotides: TGTGCCAGCACGGGACAGGGAAGAAACACCATATATTTT. Translated: CASTGQGRNTIYF.